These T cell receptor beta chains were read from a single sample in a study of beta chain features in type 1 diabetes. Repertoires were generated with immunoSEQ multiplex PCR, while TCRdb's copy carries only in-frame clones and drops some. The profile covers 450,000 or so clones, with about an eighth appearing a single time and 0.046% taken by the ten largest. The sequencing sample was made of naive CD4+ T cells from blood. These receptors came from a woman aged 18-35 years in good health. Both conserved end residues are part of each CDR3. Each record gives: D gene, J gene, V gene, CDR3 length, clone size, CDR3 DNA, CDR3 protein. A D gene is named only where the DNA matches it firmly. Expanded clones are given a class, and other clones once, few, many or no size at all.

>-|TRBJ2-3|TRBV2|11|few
TGTGTCCCAGGGAAGGGGGATACGCAGTATTTT
CVPGKGDTQYF
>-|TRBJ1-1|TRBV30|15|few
TGTGCCTGGAGTGTACGTGGTTCGGGTGGCACTGAAGCTTTCTTT
CAWSVRGSGGTEAFF
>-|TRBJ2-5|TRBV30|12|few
TGTGCCTGGAGTACGGCAGGGGAGACCCAGTACTTC
CAWSTAGETQYF
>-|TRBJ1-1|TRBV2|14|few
TGTGCCCGCTGGAGACACCTCCTGAACACTGAAGCTTTCTTT
CARWRHLLNTEAFF
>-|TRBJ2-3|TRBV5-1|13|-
TGCGCCAGCAGCTCGCAGGGTCCGGATACGCAGTATTTT
CASSSQGPDTQYF
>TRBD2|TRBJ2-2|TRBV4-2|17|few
TGTGCCAGCAGCCAAGATCGGCGGTCTAGCGGGACCGGGGAGCTGTTTTTT
CASSQDRRSSGTGELFF
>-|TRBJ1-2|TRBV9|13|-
TGTGCCAGCAGCGTTCCGGGGAACTATGGCTACACCTTC
CASSVPGNYGYTF
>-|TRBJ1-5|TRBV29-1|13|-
TGCAGCGTTGGGGCCGGGAGCAATCAGCCCCAGCATTTT
CSVGAGSNQPQHF
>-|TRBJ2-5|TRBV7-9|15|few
TGTGCCAGCAGCTTAGGGACCTTTTTCCAAGAGACCCAGTACTTC
CASSLGTFFQETQYF
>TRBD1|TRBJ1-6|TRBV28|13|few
TGTGCGAGCATGGACAGGGGGAATTCACCCCTCCACTTT
CASMDRGNSPLHF
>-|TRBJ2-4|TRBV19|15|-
TGTGCCAGTAGTCCCTGGGGCAGGGACAAAAACATTCAGTACTTC
CASSPWGRDKNIQYF
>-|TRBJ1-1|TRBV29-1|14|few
TGCAGCGTCACTATAATACAGGGAAGCACTGAAGCTTTCTTT
CSVTIIQGSTEAFF
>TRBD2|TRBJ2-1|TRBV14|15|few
TGTGCCAGCAGCCTCGGACTAGCCTCCTACAATGAGCAGTTCTTC
CASSLGLASYNEQFF
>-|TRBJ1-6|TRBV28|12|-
TGTGCCAGCAGTTCCGGGACCTCACCCCTCCACTTT
CASSSGTSPLHF
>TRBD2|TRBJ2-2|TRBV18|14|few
TGTGCCAGCTCCGACAGCGGGAGAACCGGGGAGCTGTTTTTT
CASSDSGRTGELFF
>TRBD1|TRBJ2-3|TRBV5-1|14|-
TGCGCCAGCAGCTTTACAGGGGAAGCAGATACGCAGTATTTT
CASSFTGEADTQYF
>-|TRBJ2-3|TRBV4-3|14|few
TGCGCCAGCAGCCAGTTGGCGGGGACAGATACGCAGTATTTT
CASSQLAGTDTQYF
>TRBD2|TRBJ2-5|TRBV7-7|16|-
TGTGCTAGCAGCGTTGGACTAGCGGGAGTTCGAGAGACCCAGTACTTC
CASSVGLAGVRETQYF
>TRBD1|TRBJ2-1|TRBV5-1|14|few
TGCGCCAGCAGCTTACAGGGGCCGGGGAATGAGCAGTTCTTC
CASSLQGPGNEQFF
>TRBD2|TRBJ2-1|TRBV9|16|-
TGTGCCAGCAGCGTAGAGGGACTAGCGAGAGGGAATGAGCAGTTCTTC
CASSVEGLARGNEQFF
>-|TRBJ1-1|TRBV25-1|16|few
TGTGCCAGCAGTGATCCCTCCGGACGGGAGAACACTGAAGCTTTCTTT
CASSDPSGRENTEAFF
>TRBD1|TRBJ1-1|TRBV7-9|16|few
TGTGCCAGCAGCTCCCGGGACAGGAATATGAACACTGAAGCTTTCTTT
CASSSRDRNMNTEAFF
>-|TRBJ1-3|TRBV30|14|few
TGTGCCTGGAGTCTCGGGACCCCCGGAAACACCATATATTTT
CAWSLGTPGNTIYF
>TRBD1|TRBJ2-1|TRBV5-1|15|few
TGCGCCAGCAAGCCCGGGACAGGCCTATACAATGAGCAGTTCTTC
CASKPGTGLYNEQFF
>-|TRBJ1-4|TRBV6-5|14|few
TGTGCCAGCAGTTACTCGGGGTCGGGTGAAAAACTGTTTTTT
CASSYSGSGEKLFF
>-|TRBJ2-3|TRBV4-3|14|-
TGCGCCAGCAGCCAAGATAGGTGGGCAGATACGCAGTATTTT
CASSQDRWADTQYF
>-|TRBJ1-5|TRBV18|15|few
TGTGCCAGCTCACCATCGGGGGTAGGGAATCAGCCCCAGCATTTT
CASSPSGVGNQPQHF
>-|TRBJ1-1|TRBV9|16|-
TGTGCCAGCAGCTTCACAGCTCGGGCAGCGAACACTGAAGCTTTCTTT
CASSFTARAANTEAFF
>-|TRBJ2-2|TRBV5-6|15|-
TGTGCCAGCAGCTCCAGGACAGCTAACACCGGGGAGCTGTTTTTT
CASSSRTANTGELFF
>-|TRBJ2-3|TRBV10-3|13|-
TGTGCCATCAGGGACAGACTCACAGATACGCAGTATTTT
CAIRDRLTDTQYF
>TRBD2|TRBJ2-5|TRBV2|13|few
TGTGCCAGCACGATAGCGGGTCCAGAGACCCAGTACTTC
CASTIAGPETQYF
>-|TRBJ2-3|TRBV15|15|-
TGTGCCACCAGCAGAGAGGGAGGAGGGGGGTATACGCAGTATTTT
CATSREGGGGYTQYF
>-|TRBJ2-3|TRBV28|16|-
TGTGCCACCTGGGGGACAACGCTCGGTTCCACTGCACTGAACTATTTT
CATWGTTLGSTALNYF
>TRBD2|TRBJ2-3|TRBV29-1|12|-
TGCAGCGTGGCTAGCGGGGGAGATACGCAGTATTTT
CSVASGGDTQYF
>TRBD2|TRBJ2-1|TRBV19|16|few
TGTGCCAGTAGTTTCGCTAGCGGGTGGAGGGGCAATGAGCAGTTCTTC
CASSFASGWRGNEQFF
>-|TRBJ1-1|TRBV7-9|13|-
TGTGCCAGCAGCTCTGAACCGAACACTGAAGCTTTCTTT
CASSSEPNTEAFF
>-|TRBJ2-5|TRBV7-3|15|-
TGTGCCAGCAGCTTAAGGGCTAGCGTTCGAGAGACCCAGTACTTC
CASSLRASVRETQYF
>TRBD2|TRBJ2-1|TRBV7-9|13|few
TGTGCCAGCAGCCCGGGACTAGGCCATGAGCAGTTCTTC
CASSPGLGHEQFF
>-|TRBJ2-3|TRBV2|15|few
TGTGCCAGCAGTGAAAGGTTTCTAAGCACAGATACGCAGTATTTT
CASSERFLSTDTQYF
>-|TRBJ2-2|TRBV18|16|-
TGTGCCAGCTCACCACGGGGACACACGAACACCGGGGAGCTGTTTTTT
CASSPRGHTNTGELFF
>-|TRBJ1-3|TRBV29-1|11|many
TGCAGCGTTGACGTCGGAAACACCATATATTTT
CSVDVGNTIYF
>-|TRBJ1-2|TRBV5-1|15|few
TGCGCCAGCAGCTTGGGCGCCCCGGACAGCTATGGCTACACCTTC
CASSLGAPDSYGYTF
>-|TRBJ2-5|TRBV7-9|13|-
TGTGCCAGCAGCTTATCAGTTGGAGAGACCCAGTACTTC
CASSLSVGETQYF
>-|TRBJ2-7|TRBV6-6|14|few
TGTGCCAGCAGACAGACAGGCCCGTCCTACGAGCAGTACTTC
CASRQTGPSYEQYF
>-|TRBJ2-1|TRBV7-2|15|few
TGTGCCAGCAGCTTAGCTTGGACAGACTACAATGAGCAGTTCTTC
CASSLAWTDYNEQFF
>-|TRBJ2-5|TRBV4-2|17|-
TGTGCCAGCAGCCAAGTTGCCCCAGGGGCGTCCCAAGAGACCCAGTACTTC
CASSQVAPGASQETQYF
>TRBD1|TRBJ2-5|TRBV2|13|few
TGTGCCAGCAGCGTAGACAGGGGAGAGACCCAGTACTTC
CASSVDRGETQYF
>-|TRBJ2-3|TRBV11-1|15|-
TGTGCCAGCAGCTCTCTGACAGAAAGCACAGATACGCAGTATTTT
CASSSLTESTDTQYF
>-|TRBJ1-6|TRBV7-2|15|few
TGTGCCAGCAGCTTAATACGCAGGGACAATTCACCCCTCCACTTT
CASSLIRRDNSPLHF
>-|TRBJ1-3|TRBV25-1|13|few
TGTGCCAGCAGTGAACTCCGTCCTAGTACCATATATTTT
CASSELRPSTIYF